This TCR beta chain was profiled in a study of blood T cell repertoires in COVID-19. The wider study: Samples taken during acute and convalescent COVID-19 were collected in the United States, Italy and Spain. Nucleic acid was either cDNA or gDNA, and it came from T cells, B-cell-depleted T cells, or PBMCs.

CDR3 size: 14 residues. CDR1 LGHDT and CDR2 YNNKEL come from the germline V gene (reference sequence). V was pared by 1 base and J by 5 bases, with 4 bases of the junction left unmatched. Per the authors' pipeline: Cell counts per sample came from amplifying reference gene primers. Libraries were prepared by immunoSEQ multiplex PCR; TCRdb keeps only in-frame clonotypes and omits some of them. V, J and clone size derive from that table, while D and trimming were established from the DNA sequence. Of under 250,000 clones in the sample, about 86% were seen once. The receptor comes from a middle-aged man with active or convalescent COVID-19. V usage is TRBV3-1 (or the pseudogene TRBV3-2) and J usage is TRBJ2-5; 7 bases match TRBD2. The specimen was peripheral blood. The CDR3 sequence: CASSQGGGLETQYF. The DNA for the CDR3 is TGTGCCAGCAGCCAAGGGGGGGGACTTGAGACCCAGTACTTC.